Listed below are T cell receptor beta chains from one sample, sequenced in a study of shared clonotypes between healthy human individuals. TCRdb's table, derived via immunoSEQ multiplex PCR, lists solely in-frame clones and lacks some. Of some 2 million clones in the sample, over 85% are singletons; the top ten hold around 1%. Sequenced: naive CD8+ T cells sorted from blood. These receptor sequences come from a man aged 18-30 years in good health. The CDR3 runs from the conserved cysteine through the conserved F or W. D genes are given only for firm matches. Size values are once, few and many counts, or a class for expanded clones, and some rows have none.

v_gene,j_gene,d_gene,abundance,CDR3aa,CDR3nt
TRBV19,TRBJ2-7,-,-,CASRKDSSYEQYF,TGTGCCAGTAGGAAGGACAGTTCCTACGAGCAGTACTTC
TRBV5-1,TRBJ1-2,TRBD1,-,CASSSDRDDGYTF,TGCGCCAGCAGCTCGGACAGGGACGATGGCTACACCTTC
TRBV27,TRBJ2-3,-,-,CASSLFRLGRHTQYF,TGTGCCAGCAGTTTGTTTAGGCTAGGTCGTCATACGCAGTATTTT
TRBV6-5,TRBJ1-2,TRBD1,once,CASSYSIGTAYGYTF,TGTGCCAGCAGTTACTCTATTGGGACAGCCTATGGCTACACCTTC
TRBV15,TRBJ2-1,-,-,CATSRETPRVDEQFF,TGTGCCACCAGCAGAGAGACTCCCCGGGTGGATGAGCAGTTCTTC
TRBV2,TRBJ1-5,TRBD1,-,CASSDFGTGEYSNQPQHF,TGTGCCAGCAGTGATTTTGGGACAGGGGAGTATAGCAATCAGCCCCAGCATTTT
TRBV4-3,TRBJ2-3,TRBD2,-,CASSQDGGLAGLNTQYF,TGCGCCAGCAGCCAAGATGGGGGGCTAGCGGGACTGAATACGCAGTATTTT
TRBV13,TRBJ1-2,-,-,CASSLGLMAGAEGYTF,TGTGCCAGCAGCTTAGGCCTGATGGCAGGGGCGGAAGGCTACACCTTC
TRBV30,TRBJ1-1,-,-,CAWSVLVETEAFF,TGTGCCTGGAGTGTACTCGTAGAAACTGAAGCTTTCTTT
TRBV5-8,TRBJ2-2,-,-,CASSPLWGNTGELFF,TGTGCCAGCAGCCCATTGTGGGGGAACACCGGGGAGCTGTTTTTT
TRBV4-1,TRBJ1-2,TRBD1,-,CASSPRLITGGNYGYTF,TGCGCCAGCAGCCCACGGCTCATAACAGGGGGCAACTATGGCTACACCTTC
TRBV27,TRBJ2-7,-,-,CASSLGGGEQYF,TGTGCCAGCAGTTTAGGGGGCGGGGAGCAGTACTTC
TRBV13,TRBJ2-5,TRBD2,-,CASSPGLVGGLAGETQYF,TGTGCCAGCAGCCCGGGATTGGTGGGAGGGCTCGCGGGAGAGACCCAGTACTTC
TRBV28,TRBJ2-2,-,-,CASSLFSTGELFF,TGTGCCAGCAGTTTGTTTTCCACCGGGGAGCTGTTTTTT
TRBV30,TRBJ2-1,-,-,CAWRRGSYNEQFF,TGTGCCTGGAGACGGGGGTCCTACAATGAGCAGTTCTTC
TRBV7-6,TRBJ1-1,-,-,CASSLVMRESTEAFF,TGTGCCAGCAGCTTAGTAATGAGGGAGAGCACTGAAGCTTTCTTT
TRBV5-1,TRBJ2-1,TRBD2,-,CASSPYLAGEQFF,TGCGCCAGCAGCCCCTATCTAGCGGGAGAGCAGTTCTTC
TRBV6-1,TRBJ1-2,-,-,CASSENLGGGGYGYTF,TGTGCCAGCAGTGAAAATTTAGGGGGGGGAGGCTATGGCTACACCTTC
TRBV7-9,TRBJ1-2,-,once,CASSLVSGTAGYGYTF,TGTGCCAGCAGCTTAGTTTCCGGGACGGCGGGCTATGGCTACACCTTC
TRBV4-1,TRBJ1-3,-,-,CASSQDHSTIYF,TGCGCCAGCAGCCAAGATCACAGCACCATATATTTT
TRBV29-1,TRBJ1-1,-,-,CSVEIEDSRPTEAFF,TGCAGCGTTGAAATAGAGGACAGTCGCCCGACTGAAGCTTTCTTT
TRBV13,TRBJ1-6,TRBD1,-,CASRPGQGISPLHF,TGTGCCAGCAGGCCGGGACAGGGGATTTCACCCCTCCACTTT
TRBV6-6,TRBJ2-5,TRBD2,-,CASSISGREETQYF,TGTGCCAGCAGTATTAGCGGGAGGGAAGAGACCCAGTACTTC
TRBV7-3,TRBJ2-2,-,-,CASSPTGGELFF,TGTGCCAGCAGCCCTACCGGCGGGGAGCTGTTTTTT
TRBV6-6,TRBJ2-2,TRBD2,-,CASSSISGSAGELFF,TGTGCCAGCAGTTCGATTAGCGGGAGTGCCGGGGAGCTGTTTTTT
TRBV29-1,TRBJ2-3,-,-,CSVDTRGASDTQYF,TGCAGCGTTGATACTAGGGGGGCCTCAGATACGCAGTATTTT
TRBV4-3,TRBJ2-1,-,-,CASSQRNPGNEQFF,TGCGCCAGCAGCCAACGCAACCCAGGGAATGAGCAGTTCTTC
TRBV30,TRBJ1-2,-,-,CAWSAPEGRNGYTF,TGTGCCTGGAGTGCCCCCGAGGGGAGGAATGGCTACACCTTC
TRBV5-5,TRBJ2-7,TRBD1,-,CASSLEDRIPYEQYF,TGTGCCAGCAGCTTGGAGGACAGGATCCCCTACGAGCAGTACTTC
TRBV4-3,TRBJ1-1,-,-,CASSQSQVNTEAFF,TGCGCCAGCAGCCAATCCCAGGTGAACACTGAAGCTTTCTTT
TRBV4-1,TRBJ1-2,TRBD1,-,CASSPDPGQGANSNGYTF,TGCGCCAGCAGCCCGGATCCGGGACAGGGGGCAAATAGTAATGGCTACACCTTC
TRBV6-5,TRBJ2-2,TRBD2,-,CASSSELAGFAGELFF,TGTGCCAGCAGTTCGGAACTAGCGGGGTTCGCCGGGGAGCTGTTTTTT
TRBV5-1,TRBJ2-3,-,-,CASSSLDQPADTQYF,TGCGCCAGCAGCTCCCTGGACCAGCCAGCAGATACGCAGTATTTT
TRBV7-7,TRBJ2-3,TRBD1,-,CASSLTGGSPDTQYF,TGTGCTAGCAGCTTGACAGGGGGTTCCCCAGATACGCAGTATTTT
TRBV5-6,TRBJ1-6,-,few,CASSLVYRDVLNSPLHF,TGTGCCAGCAGCTTGGTTTACAGGGACGTGTTGAATTCACCCCTCCACTTT
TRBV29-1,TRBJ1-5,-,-,CSVATGDQPQHF,TGCAGCGTTGCCACGGGAGATCAGCCCCAGCATTTT
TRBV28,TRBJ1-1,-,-,CASSLSPAGGEAFF,TGTGCCAGCAGTTTATCGCCGGCGGGGGGCGAAGCTTTCTTT
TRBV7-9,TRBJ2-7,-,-,CASSLGVFYEQYF,TGTGCCAGCAGCTTAGGAGTATTTTACGAGCAGTACTTC
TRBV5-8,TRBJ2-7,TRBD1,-,CASTWTGAHEQYF,TGTGCCAGCACCTGGACAGGGGCCCACGAGCAGTACTTC
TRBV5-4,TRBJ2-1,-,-,CASSPVADEQFF,TGTGCCAGCAGCCCGGTGGCGGATGAGCAGTTCTTC
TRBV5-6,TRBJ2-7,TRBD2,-,CASSLIAAGVDYEQYF,TGTGCCAGCAGCTTAATCGCGGCGGGGGTTGACTACGAGCAGTACTTC
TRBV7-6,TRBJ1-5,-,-,CASGHLNQPQHF,TGTGCCAGCGGACACCTCAATCAGCCCCAGCATTTT
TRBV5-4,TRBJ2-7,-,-,CASSVGPGYEQYF,TGTGCCAGCAGCGTGGGACCAGGCTACGAGCAGTACTTC
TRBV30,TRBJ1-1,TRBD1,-,CARTDRGFNTEAFF,TGTGCCCGTACGGACAGGGGGTTTAACACTGAAGCTTTCTTT
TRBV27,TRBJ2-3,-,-,CASSLQAPTDTQYF,TGTGCCAGCAGCCTTCAGGCCCCCACCGATACGCAGTATTTT
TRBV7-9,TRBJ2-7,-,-,CASSYLSGASYEQYF,TGTGCCAGCAGCTACCTTTCAGGGGCATCCTACGAGCAGTACTTC
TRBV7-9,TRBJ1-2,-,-,CASSGYRDHYGYTF,TGTGCCAGCAGCGGATACAGGGATCACTATGGCTACACCTTC
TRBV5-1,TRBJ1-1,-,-,CASRSGQVMNTEAFF,TGCGCCAGCAGATCGGGACAAGTAATGAACACTGAAGCTTTCTTT
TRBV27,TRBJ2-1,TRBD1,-,CASSRSGQGHEQFF,TGTGCCAGCAGCAGATCTGGACAGGGCCATGAGCAGTTCTTC
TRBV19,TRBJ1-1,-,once,CASSIIGSTEAFF,TGTGCCAGTAGTATCATCGGCTCCACTGAAGCTTTCTTT